These 22 T cell receptor beta chains originate from one sample sequenced in a study of blood T cell repertoires in COVID-19. Produced via immunoSEQ multiplex PCR; TCRdb's table is partial and in-frame only. Of 85,000 to 110,000 clones in the sample, around 89% were seen once. Sequencing used peripheral blood. These receptors came from a woman aged 55 to 70 with acute or convalescent COVID-19.

This clone was seen a single time. The V call is TRBV5-1, the J call TRBJ2-2, with 16 positions matching TRBD2. The CDR3 runs 17 residues. The germline gives CDR1 SGHRS, CDR2 YFSETQ. V lost 2 bases and J lost 7; bases outside the gene matches: 5. CDR3 amino acids: CASSFGTSGRAYGELFF. In nucleotides, the CDR3 is TGCGCCAGCAGCTTTGGGACTAGCGGGAGGGCCTACGGGGAGCTGTTTTTT.

The chain combines TRBV20-1 with TRBJ2-7; unclear D gene. The CDR3 is made up of 11 amino acids. Germline V gene lookup returns CDR1 DFQATT and CDR2 SNEGSKA (reference sequence). V dropped 2 bases and J dropped 3 bases, with 5 bases sitting between them. The DNA of the CDR3 is TGCAGTGCTAGAAGCGACTACGAGCAGTACGTC. Translation: CSARSDYEQYV.

J is TRBJ2-5 and V is TRBV27; D is perhaps TRBD1 (6 bases). Trimming pared 2 bases from V and 2 bases from J, leaving 6 bases between. The CDR3 is 13 amino acids. Germline CDR1 reads MNHEY; CDR2 reads SMNVEV (reference sequence). The CDR3 DNA reads as TGTGCCAGCAGTTTAAGGGGGCAAGAGACCCAGTACTTC. This encodes CASSLRGQETQYF.

The chain uses TRBV7-6 and TRBJ1-2; D is possibly TRBD1 (6 bases). Trimming took off 3 bases at V and 14 bases at J, with 13 bases between the two ends. The CDR3 is made up of 11 amino acids. CDR1 is SGHVS and CDR2 is FNYEAQ in the germline V gene. In DNA form, the CDR3 reads TGTGCCAGCAGCTTGACAGGTGGGATGACCTTC. Translation: CASSLTGGMTF.

The V and J genes are TRBV7-2 and TRBJ1-5; TRBD1 agrees at 10 bases. The V segment lost 5 bases and the J segment 5 bases; nucleotides outside the gene matches: 9. The V gene's germline CDR1 is SGHTA and CDR2 FQGNSA. The CDR3 has 16 residues. CDR3 nucleotide sequence: TGTGCCAGCAGCCCCTCCCGACAGGGGGCCGATCAGCCCCAGCATTTT. It yields the protein CASSPSRQGADQPQHF.

J is TRBJ2-1 and V is TRBV10-2; TRBD1 matches at 11 bases. Germline V gene sequence: CDR1 WSHSY, CDR2 SAAADI. Trimming cost V 2 bases and J 8 bases; bases outside gene matches: 11. The CDR3 totals 17 residues. The DNA of the CDR3 is TGCGCCAGCAGTGAGGCCCTTTTTGGGACAGGGGGGGATGAGCAGTTCTTC. This gives the protein CASSEALFGTGGDEQFF.

The CDR3 coding sequence is TGCGCCAGCAGTGGAGGGCCAAACACTGAAGCTTTCTTT. Translating it yields CASSGGPNTEAFF. This chain uses TRBV5-1 with TRBJ1-1; D ambiguous. This CDR3 has 13 residues. V lost 5 bases to trimming and J lost 2 bases, with 10 bases between them. Germline assignment: CDR1 SGHRS and CDR2 YFSETQ.

There are a few counts of this clone. This chain uses TRBV6-1 with TRBJ2-1, with TRBD2 matching over 8 bases. Looked up from germline, CDR1 is MNHNS and CDR2 is SASEGT. The CDR3 has 17 amino acids. The J segment lost 3 bases and the V segment lost 3 bases, leaving 10 bases of the junction unmatched. The chain's CDR3 is CASSDLRGGVYYNEQFF. DNA for the CDR3: TGTGCCAGCAGTGATCTACGGGGGGGGGTTTACTACAATGAGCAGTTCTTC.

The chain recombines TRBV11-1 with TRBJ2-3; tentative D call: TRBD2 (6 bases). Germline CDR1 is SGHAT and CDR2 is FQDESV (reference sequence). The V gene lost 5 bases and the J gene lost 6 bases, with 9 bases spanning the gap. The CDR3 runs to 12 residues. The CDR3 spells CASSPSGDTQYF. The DNA of the CDR3 is TGTGCCAGCAGCCCCAGCGGGGATACGCAGTATTTT.

The chain recombines TRBV29-1 with TRBJ2-1; possibly TRBD2 for D (5 bases). From germline, CDR1 is SQVTM and CDR2 ANQGSEA. The CDR3 has 14 amino acids. Deletions cut 1 base from V and 0 bases from J, with 7 bases between. The CDR3 sequence is CSVEGGSSYNEQFF. CDR3 nucleotides: TGCAGCGTTGAAGGTGGGAGCTCCTACAATGAGCAGTTCTTC.

The rearrangement joins TRBV10-1 to TRBJ2-2; D is uncertain. Per the germline V gene, CDR1 is WNHNN and CDR2 is SYGVQD (reference sequence). This CDR3 has 14 residues. Trimming shortened V by 3 bases and J by 0 bases, and 5 bases separated the two germline ends. The CDR3 nucleotides are TGCGCCAGCAGTGACCTCGCGAACACCGGGGAGCTGTTTTTT. It translates to CASSDLANTGELFF.

The chain links TRBV7-3 to TRBJ2-7; possible D gene TRBD2, 5 bases. The V gene lost 5 bases and the J gene lost 1 base, with 12 bases spanning the gap. There are 14 residues in the CDR3. Germline loops: CDR1 SGHTA, CDR2 FQGTGA. CDR3: CASSSSGSSYEQYF. In DNA form, the CDR3 reads TGTGCCAGCAGCAGCTCGGGGAGTTCCTACGAGCAGTACTTC.

This chain joins TRBV6-5 and TRBJ2-2, with 7 nucleotides matching TRBD1. Germline V gene lookup returns CDR1 MNHEY and CDR2 SVGAGI. CDR3 length equals 13 residues. Germline trimming cut 6 bases from V and 5 bases from J; bases unmatched to any gene: 3. The CDR3 loop reads CASSVQGTGELFF. In DNA form, the CDR3 reads TGTGCCAGCAGCGTACAGGGGACCGGGGAGCTGTTTTTT.

This chain connects TRBV6-5 to TRBJ2-6; 7 nucleotides match TRBD2. The CDR3 spans 15 residues. Germline V lookup: CDR1 MNHEY, CDR2 SVGAGI. V dropped 7 bases and J dropped 0; count of bases not matched to a gene: 3. CDR3 sequence reads: CASKSGGSGANVLTF. CDR3 nucleotides: TGTGCCAGCAAGTCGGGGGGCTCTGGGGCCAACGTCCTGACTTTC.

This sequence joins TRBV7-2 and TRBJ2-5, with 9 bases fitting TRBD1. Looked up from germline, CDR1 is SGHTA and CDR2 is FQGNSA. J lost 5 bases, V lost 5 bases, and 6 bases had no gene match. The CDR3 totals 14 residues. The CDR3 spells CASSLDRGTETQYF. CDR3 nucleotides: TGTGCCAGCAGCCTCGACAGGGGGACGGAGACCCAGTACTTC.

The chain couples TRBV10-1 to TRBJ2-1; D unclear. This CDR3 spans 14 amino acids. Germline lookup yields CDR1 WNHNN and CDR2 SYGVQD (reference sequence). The V end was cut by 0 bases, the J end by 8 bases, with 11 bases between. The CDR3, as DNA: TGCGCCAGCAGTGAGTCGGCTGGCCAAGATGAGCAGTTCTTC. Protein product: CASSESAGQDEQFF.

The chain couples TRBV5-1 to TRBJ1-5; no clear D gene. V was shortened by 2 bases and J by 2 bases, with 8 bases between the two germline ends. Germline CDR1 is SGHRS and CDR2 is YFSETQ. The CDR3 loop spans 14 amino acids. CDR3 coding DNA: TGCGCCAGCAGCTTAAGCTCTGGCAATCAGCCCCAGCATTTT. Translating it yields CASSLSSGNQPQHF.

The gene calls are TRBV2 and TRBJ2-3; D is perhaps TRBD2 (6 bases). The CDR3 covers 13 residues. V lost 10 bases and J lost 2, with 13 bases in between. Germline V lookup: CDR1 SNHLY, CDR2 FYNNEI. In DNA form, the CDR3 reads TGTGCCATGGTGGAGGGTGTCACAGATACGCAGTATTTT. Translating gives CAMVEGVTDTQYF.

The CDR3 here is CASRTNTGTVEAFF. The CDR3 coding sequence is TGCGCCAGCAGGACGAACACGGGGACTGTTGAAGCTTTCTTT. The V call is TRBV5-1, the J call TRBJ1-1, with D tentatively TRBD1 (5 bases). With 5 bases removed from V and 7 bases from J, the gap between germline ends came to 18 bases. The germline V gene encodes CDR1 SGHRS and CDR2 YFSETQ. This CDR3 is 14 amino acids long. Drawing the rest from reference TRBV5-1 and TRBJ1-1, the complete variable domain is KAGVTQTPRYLIKTRGQQVTLSCSPISGHRSVSWYQQTPGQGLQFLFEYFSETQRNKGNFPGRFSGRQFSNSRSEMNVSTLELGDSALYLCASRTNTGTVEAFFGQGTRLTVV.

V is TRBV19 and J is TRBJ1-1; 9 positions match TRBD1. The germline V gene has CDR1 LNHDA and CDR2 SQIVND (reference sequence). The V gene end was trimmed by 6 bases and the J gene end by 0 bases; junction bases not matched to a gene: 5. The CDR3 has 15 residues. CDR3 sequence (DNA): TGTGCCAGTAGGGACTACAGGGGGCTGAACACTGAAGCTTTCTTT. Its protein product is CASRDYRGLNTEAFF.

The rearrangement joins TRBV5-1 to TRBJ2-3; 8 bases line up with TRBD1. In germline, CDR1 is SGHRS, CDR2 YFSETQ. With 0 bases clipped from V and 1 base from J, the junction kept 4 bases outside the gene matches. This CDR3 spans 16 amino acids. For the CDR3, the DNA is TGCGCCAGCAGCTTGGGCAGGGGGCGAGGCACAGATACGCAGTATTTT. It translates to CASSLGRGRGTDTQYF.

The chain recombines TRBV21-1 with TRBJ2-1; the table names TRBD2, a call not compared with the DNA. TRBV21-1 is flagged as a pseudogene. This CDR3 is built from 12 residues. CDR3 in DNA: TGTGCCAGCAGGGGGGGGCTTAATGAGCAGTTCTTC. Translated, it gives CASRGGLNEQFF.